This T cell receptor (beta chain) derives from a study of T cells after yellow fever vaccination. TCRdb independently ran MiXCR on the 5' RACE reads; one entry per CDR3 protein. Of around 100,000 distinct CDR3 sequences in the sample, approximately 8.4% were seen once. Many counts were recorded for this clonotype. CDR1 is SNHLY and CDR2 is FYNNEI in the germline V gene. V dropped 7 bases and J dropped 4; count of bases not matched to a gene: 4. The CDR3 has 13 residues. The clonotype originates from a man aged 25 to 40 who received the YFV17D yellow fever vaccine. The rearrangement joins TRBV2 to TRBJ2-3; TRBD2 agrees at 8 bases. Specimen: CD8+ T cells sorted from PBMCs, collected 45 days after the yellow fever booster vaccination. The CDR3, as DNA: TGTGCCAGCACTCGGGGGGGTGCAGATACGCAGTATTTT. Protein sequence: CASTRGGADTQYF.